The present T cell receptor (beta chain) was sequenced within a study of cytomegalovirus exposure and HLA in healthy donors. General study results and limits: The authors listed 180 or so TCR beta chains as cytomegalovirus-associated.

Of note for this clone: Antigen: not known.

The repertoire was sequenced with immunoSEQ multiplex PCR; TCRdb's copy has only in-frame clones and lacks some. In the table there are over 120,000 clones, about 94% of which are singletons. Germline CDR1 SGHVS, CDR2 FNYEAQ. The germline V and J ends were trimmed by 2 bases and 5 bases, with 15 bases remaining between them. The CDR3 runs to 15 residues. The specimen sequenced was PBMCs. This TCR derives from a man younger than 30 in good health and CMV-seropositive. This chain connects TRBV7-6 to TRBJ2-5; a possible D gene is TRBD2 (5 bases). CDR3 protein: CASSLYEGVMETQYF. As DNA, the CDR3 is TGTGCCAGCAGCTTATATGAGGGAGTCATGGAGACCCAGTACTTC.